This T cell receptor (beta chain) originates from a study of control samples from healthy donors and cancer patients. The protocol was immunoSEQ multiplex PCR, while the TCRdb copy is restricted to in-frame clones and leaves out a portion. The sample has thousands of clones, less than 85% seen once; the top ten hold around 28%. The CDR3 is 13 amino acids. The V gene's germline CDR1 is SGHNT and CDR2 YYREEE (reference sequence). The germline V and J ends were trimmed by 0 bases and 5 bases, with 5 bases remaining between them. This receptor was taken from a man between 65 and 85 years old with lung cancer. The sequenced sample consisted of PBMCs. The chain recombines TRBV5-4 with TRBJ1-4; D is undetermined. The CDR3 DNA follows: TGTGCCAGCAGCTTGGGGCGGAATGAAAAACTGTTTTTT. Translation gives CASSLGRNEKLFF.